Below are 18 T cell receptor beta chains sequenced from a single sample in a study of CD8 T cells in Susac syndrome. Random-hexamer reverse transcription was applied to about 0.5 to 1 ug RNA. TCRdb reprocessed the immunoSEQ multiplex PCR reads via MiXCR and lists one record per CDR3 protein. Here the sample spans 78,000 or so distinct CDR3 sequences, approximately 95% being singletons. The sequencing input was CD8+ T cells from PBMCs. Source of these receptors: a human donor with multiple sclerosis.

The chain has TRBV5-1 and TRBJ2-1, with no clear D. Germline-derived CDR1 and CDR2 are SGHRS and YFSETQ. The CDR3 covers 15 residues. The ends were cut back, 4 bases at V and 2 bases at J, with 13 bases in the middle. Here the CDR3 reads CASSPLSPTYNEQFF. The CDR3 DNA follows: TGCGCCAGCAGCCCCCTGAGCCCGACCTACAATGAGCAGTTCTTC.

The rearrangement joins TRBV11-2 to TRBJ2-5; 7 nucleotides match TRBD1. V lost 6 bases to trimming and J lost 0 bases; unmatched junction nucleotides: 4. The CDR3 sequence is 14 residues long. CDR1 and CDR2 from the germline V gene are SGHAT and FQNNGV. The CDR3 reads CASSSGGYQETQYF. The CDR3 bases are TGTGCCAGCAGTTCAGGGGGATACCAAGAGACCCAGTACTTC.

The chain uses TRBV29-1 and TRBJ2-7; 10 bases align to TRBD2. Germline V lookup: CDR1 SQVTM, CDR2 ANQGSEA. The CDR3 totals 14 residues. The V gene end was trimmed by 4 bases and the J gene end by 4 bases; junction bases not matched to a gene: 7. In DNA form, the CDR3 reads TGCAGCGTTGTCACCGAAGCGGGAGGGTACGAGCAGTACTTC. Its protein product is CSVVTEAGGYEQYF.

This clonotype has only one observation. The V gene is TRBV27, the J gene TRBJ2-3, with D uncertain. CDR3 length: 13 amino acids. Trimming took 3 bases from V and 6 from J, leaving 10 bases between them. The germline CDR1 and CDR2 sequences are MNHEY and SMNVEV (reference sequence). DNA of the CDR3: TGTGCCAGCAGTTTCAAGGTTTCGGATACGCAGTATTTT. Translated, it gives CASSFKVSDTQYF.

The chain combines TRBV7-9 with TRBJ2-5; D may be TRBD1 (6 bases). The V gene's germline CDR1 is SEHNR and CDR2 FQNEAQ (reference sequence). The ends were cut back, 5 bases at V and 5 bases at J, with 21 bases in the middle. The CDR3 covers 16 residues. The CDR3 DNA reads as TGTGCCAGCAGCACTATCGACAGGCCTGTCCGGGAGACCCAGTACTTC. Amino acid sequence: CASSTIDRPVRETQYF.

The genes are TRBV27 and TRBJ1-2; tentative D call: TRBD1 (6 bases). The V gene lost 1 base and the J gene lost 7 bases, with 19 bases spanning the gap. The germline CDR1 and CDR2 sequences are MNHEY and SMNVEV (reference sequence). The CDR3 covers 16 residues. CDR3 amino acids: CASSLYPGTSDLGYTF. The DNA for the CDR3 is TGTGCCAGCAGTTTATACCCAGGGACATCCGATCTTGGCTACACCTTC.

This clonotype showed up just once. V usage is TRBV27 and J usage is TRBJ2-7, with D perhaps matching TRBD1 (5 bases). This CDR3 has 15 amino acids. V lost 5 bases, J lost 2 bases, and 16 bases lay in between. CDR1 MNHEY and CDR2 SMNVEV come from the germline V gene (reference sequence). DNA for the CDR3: TGTGCCAGCAGTCGATCCAGGGTGTCCCCCTACGAGCAGTACTTC. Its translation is CASSRSRVSPYEQYF.

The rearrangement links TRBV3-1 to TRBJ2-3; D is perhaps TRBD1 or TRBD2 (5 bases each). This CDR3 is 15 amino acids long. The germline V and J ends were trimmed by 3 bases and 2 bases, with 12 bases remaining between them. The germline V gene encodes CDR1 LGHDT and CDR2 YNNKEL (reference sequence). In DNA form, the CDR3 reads TGTGCCAGCAGCCATATCGGGGCAGCCACAGATACGCAGTATTTT. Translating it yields CASSHIGAATDTQYF.

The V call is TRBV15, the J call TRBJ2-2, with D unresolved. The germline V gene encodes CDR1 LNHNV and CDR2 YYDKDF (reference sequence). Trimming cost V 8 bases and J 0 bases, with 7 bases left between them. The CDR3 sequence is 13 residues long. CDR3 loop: CATVQPNTGELFF. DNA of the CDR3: TGTGCCACCGTACAGCCGAACACCGGGGAGCTGTTTTTT.

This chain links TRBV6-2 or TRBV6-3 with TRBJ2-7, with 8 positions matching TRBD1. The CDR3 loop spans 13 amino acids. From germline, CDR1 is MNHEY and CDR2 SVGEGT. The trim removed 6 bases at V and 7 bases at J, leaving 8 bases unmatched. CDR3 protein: CASSLDRVNEQYF. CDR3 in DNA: TGTGCCAGCAGCTTGGACAGGGTCAATGAGCAGTACTTC.

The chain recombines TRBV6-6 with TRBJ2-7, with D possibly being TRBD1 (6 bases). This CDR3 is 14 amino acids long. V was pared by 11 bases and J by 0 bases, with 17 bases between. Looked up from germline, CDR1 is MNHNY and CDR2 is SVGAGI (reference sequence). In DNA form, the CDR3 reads TGTGCCTCCTCCCTCAGGGGCCACTCCTACGAGCAGTACTTC. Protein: CASSLRGHSYEQYF.

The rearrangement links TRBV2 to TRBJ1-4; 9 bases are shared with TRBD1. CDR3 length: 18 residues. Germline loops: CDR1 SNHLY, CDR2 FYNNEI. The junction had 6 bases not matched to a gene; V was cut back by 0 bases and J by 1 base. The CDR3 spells CASSEALGQGITNEKLFF. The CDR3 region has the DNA TGTGCCAGCAGTGAAGCGCTGGGACAGGGCATAACTAATGAAAAACTGTTTTTT.

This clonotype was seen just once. The CDR3 nucleotides are TGTGCCAGCAGCGTAGCGGACAGGGGAGTACACTATGGCTACACCTTC. It codes for CASSVADRGVHYGYTF. The rearrangement joins TRBV9 to TRBJ1-2, with 9 bases identical to TRBD1. The J segment lost 3 bases and the V segment lost 0 bases, leaving 6 bases of the junction unmatched. Per the germline V gene, CDR1 is SGDLS and CDR2 is YYNGEE. The CDR3 is made up of 16 amino acids.

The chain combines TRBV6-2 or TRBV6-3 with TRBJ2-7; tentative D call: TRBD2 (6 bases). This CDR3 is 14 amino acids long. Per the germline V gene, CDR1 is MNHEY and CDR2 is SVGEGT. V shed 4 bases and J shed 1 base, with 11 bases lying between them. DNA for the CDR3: TGTGCCAGCAGTTCAGCCCGGGGGTCCTACGAGCAGTACTTC. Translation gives CASSSARGSYEQYF.

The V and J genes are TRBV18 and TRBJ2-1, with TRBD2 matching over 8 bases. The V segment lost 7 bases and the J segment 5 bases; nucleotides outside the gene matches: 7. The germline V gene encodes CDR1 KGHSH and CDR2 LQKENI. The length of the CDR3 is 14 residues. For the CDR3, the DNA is TGTGCCAGCTTTTCGACTAGCGCCGACAATGAGCAGTTCTTC. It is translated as CASFSTSADNEQFF.

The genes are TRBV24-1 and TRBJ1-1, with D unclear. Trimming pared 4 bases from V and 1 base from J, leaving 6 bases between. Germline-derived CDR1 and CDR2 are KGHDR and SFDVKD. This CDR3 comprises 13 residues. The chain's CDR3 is CATSELKNTEAFF. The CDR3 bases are TGTGCCACCAGTGAGTTGAAGAACACTGAAGCTTTCTTT.

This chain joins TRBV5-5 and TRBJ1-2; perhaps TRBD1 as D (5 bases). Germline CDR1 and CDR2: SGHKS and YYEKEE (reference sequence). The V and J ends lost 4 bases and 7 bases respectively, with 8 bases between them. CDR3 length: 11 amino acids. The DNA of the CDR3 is TGTGCCAGCAGCCGGGGCAGTGGCTACACCTTC. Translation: CASSRGSGYTF.

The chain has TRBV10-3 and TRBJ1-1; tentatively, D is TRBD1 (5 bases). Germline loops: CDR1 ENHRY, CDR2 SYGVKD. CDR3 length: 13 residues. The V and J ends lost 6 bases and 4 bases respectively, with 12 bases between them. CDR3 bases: TGTGCCATCAGGGAAAGGGGAGGCACTGAAGCTTTCTTT. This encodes CAIRERGGTEAFF.